This T cell receptor (beta chain) stems from a study of cytomegalovirus exposure and HLA in healthy donors. The CDR3 sequence is 16 residues long. Germline V lookup: CDR1 MGHRA, CDR2 YSYEKL. This clone was observed a single time. Antigen specificity is unknown. Study-level points and caveats: Immune exposure data for these donors was limited to CMV serostatus. Associated with HLA alleles at 0.05 false discovery rate in a later analysis were 16,951 TCR beta sequences. The study designated 164 TCR beta chains cytomegalovirus-associated. A later analysis showed TCR association rates differing by HLA locus, peaking at DRB1 and lowest at HLA-C.

Amplification used 60 Vbeta primers and 13 Jbeta primers. Sequencing used immunoSEQ multiplex PCR; TCRdb keeps in-frame clones, though not all of them. The sample has roughly 120,000 clones, approximately 80% seen once. The sequenced material came from PBMCs. The chain joins TRBV4-1 to TRBJ2-5; TRBD1 aligns across 9 bases. The closer fit of TRBJ2-7 to the DNA end suggests the J call may be wrong. The receptor was isolated from a man under 40 in good health and CMV-seropositive. This CDR3 is CASSQPGQGKSYEQYF. CDR3 sequence (DNA): TGCGCCAGCAGCCAGCCTGGACAGGGGAAATCCTACGAGCAGTACTTC.